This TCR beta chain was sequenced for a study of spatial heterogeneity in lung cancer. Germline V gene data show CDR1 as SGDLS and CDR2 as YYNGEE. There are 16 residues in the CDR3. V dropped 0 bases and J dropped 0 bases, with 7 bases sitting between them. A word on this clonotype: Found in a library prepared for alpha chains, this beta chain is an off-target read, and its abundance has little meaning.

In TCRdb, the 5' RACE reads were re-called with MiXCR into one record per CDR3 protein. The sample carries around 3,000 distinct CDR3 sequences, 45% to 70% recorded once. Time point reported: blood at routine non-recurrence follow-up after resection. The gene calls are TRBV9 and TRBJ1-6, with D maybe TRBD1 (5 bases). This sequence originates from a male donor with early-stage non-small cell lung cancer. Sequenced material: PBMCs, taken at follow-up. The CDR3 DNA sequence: TGTGCCAGCAGCGTAGGGGGGAGCTCCTATAATTCACCCCTCCACTTT. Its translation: CASSVGGSSYNSPLHF.